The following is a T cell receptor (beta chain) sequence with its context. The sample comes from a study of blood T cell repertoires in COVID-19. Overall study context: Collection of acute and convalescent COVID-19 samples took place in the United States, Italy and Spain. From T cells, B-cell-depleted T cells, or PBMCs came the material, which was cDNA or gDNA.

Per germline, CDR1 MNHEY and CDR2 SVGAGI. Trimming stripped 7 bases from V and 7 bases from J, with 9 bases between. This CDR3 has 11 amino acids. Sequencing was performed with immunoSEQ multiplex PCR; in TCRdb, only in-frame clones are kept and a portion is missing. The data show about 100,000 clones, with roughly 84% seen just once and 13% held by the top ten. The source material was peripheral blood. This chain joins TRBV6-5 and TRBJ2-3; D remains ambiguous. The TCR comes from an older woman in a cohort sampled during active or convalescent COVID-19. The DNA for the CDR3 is TGTGCCAGCAACGAGATTAATACGCAGTATTTT. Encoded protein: CASNEINTQYF.